The sequence of this T cell receptor (beta chain) was determined in a study of early T cells in non-severe SARS-CoV-2 infection. Study information: RNA in bulk from unsorted whole blood was sequenced, and chains were unpaired.

Germline trimming cut 6 bases from V and 8 bases from J; bases unmatched to any gene: 9. Germline lookup yields CDR1 SGHAT and CDR2 FQNNGV. The CDR3 contains 14 residues. This clonotype was detected a few times. Unique molecular identifiers were affixed to single, distinct cDNA molecules. TCRdb re-analysed the 5' RACE reads in MiXCR, keeping a single row per CDR3 protein. The repertoire holds 85,000 to 100,000 distinct CDR3 sequences, roughly 17% seen once, with roughly 1.3% in the top ten. The source material was whole blood. The clonotype comes from an adult who was a healthcare worker with PCR-confirmed SARS-CoV-2 infection or an uninfected control (not recorded which). J is TRBJ2-1 and V is TRBV11-2; 8 bases are a match to TRBD2. The CDR3 reads CASRRPAGVYEQFF. The CDR3 nucleotides are TGTGCCAGCAGGAGGCCAGCGGGAGTATATGAGCAGTTCTTC.